This T cell receptor (beta chain) was identified during a study of blood T cells in healthy people across ages (dated by TCRdb to the mid-2010s). Context from the whole study: Template switching captured roughly one uniquely barcoded TCR beta cDNA molecule per two T cells in model experiments. Age-related changes in TCR beta repertoire diversity were measured in the study by deep sequencing normalized with unique cDNA molecular identifiers. Donors were grouped into four age groups: young (average roughly 15 years), middle-aged (approximately 41), aged (about 59) and long-lived (about 90). Donors of different ages were randomly distributed across sequencing lanes to avoid experimental bias. Using the same blood draw, the study looked at two additional independent replicas of 1 million unique cDNA reads for two donors, one aged 18 to 30 and the other aged 80 or older. The paper's findings and limits, for the study overall: Because profiling used bulk unsorted PBMCs, naive and antigen-experienced compartments could not be compared conclusively. Donor CMV infection status was unknown, potentially confounding age-related changes in expanded clonotypes. The long-lived group showed more naive CD4+ T cells, fewer expanded clones and increased TCR diversity than the aged group, suggesting age selection. Observed TCR beta diversity per million T cells fell roughly linearly with age, and a significant reduction was already apparent by age roughly 40. There was a strong correlation between observed TCR beta diversity and the percentage of naive T cells measured by flow cytometry. Estimates of total diversity based on one million sequenced T cells were regarded as lower bounds and as underestimates.

The germline V gene (reference sequence) supplies CDR1 DFQATT and CDR2 SNEGSKA. Unmatched junction bases come to 9, with V trimmed by 6 bases and J by 4 bases. The CDR3 goes from the cysteine to the phenylalanine over 15 residues. This entry keeps only the CDR3 DNA: 45 bases, framed from base 1. Donors were 30 to 45 systemically healthy Caucasian individuals from Russia aged 6 to 90 years. Each donor gave 8 to 10 milliliters of peripheral blood, collected into EDTA-treated Vacutainer tubes. Ficoll-Paque density-gradient centrifugation was used to isolate PBMCs, with at least 6 million obtained per sample. Total RNA, at least 6 micrograms per sample, was extracted from PBMCs with Trizol reagent. Naive CD45RAhigh/CD27high T cell percentages were measured by flow cytometry on a PBMC aliquot from every donor. To note about this clonotype: Its recognized antigen is unknown. Base qualities are not provided; no much larger clone lies one nucleotide away.

Libraries were built with 5' RACE. The sequencer listed for this sample is Illumina HiSeq 2500. A second PCR of roughly 7 to 12 cycles was performed with a sample-barcoded 5' primer and a J-beta primer mix. Each TCR beta cDNA molecule received a unique molecular identifier from a template-switch 5' adaptor carrying 12 random nucleotides. Each sample yielded at least 2.5 million CDR3-containing paired-end reads. All of the RNA was converted into first-strand cDNA using the Mint cDNA synthesis kit, with a TRBC-specific oligonucleotide serving as the primer. Following uracil-DNA glycosylase treatment, a first 18-cycle PCR with universal primers M1SS and BC2_uni_R was performed on all cDNA. Turning to the authors' computational methods: Each sample was normalized by randomly selecting 1 million high-quality reads, each carrying a distinct molecular identifier. Instead of being binned into consensus sequences, reads with shared molecular identifiers were discarded. MiTCR, run with a Q25 quality threshold and the strictest error-elimination algorithm, handled CDR3 identification, clonotype clustering and error correction. Lower-bound total TCR beta diversity was estimated with a nonparametric unseen species model using Euler transformation. In-frame beta chains were kept once TCRdb had trimmed the public reads at Q25 with fastp and called clones with MiXCR. Rows are combined by CDR3 protein, so each entry shows the most common genes and DNA. TCRdb's processing, not the authors' own work, is the source of the V and J calls. The sample has about 900,000 distinct CDR3 sequences on record, around 68% of them singletons. 25% to 35% of the sample is in the top ten clones.

Here the chain combines TRBV20-1 and TRBJ2-3; the junction holds 11 bases that match TRBD2. Sequencing input: blood. This clonotype was sampled from a man aged 25-45 years in good health. The CDR3: CSAPPSGRFADTQYF. The DNA sequence is given as TGCAGTGCGCCACCTAGCGGGAGGTTCGCAGATACGCAGTATTTT.